These 9 T cell receptor beta chains came from one sample sequenced in a study of T cells expressing NK-cell markers. TCRdb reanalyzed the 5' RACE reads, giving one entry per CDR3 protein sequence and no DNA. This sample contains under 200,000 distinct CDR3 sequences. The sequencing input was blood T cells: a sorted CD56 or NKG2C T cell subset, CD4+ or CD8+ T cells, or bulk PBMC T cells (not recorded which). The receptors shown here come from a woman between 18 and 75 years old in good health.

The rearrangement joins TRBV6-5 to TRBJ2-7; checking the TCRdb D call of TRBD1 is not possible without DNA. The CDR3 has 12 residues. Germline V gene data show CDR1 as MNHEY and CDR2 as SVGAGI. CDR3 sequence: CASRTGDYEQYF.

The CDR3: CASSPWDRSGTEAFF. The chain links TRBV27 to TRBJ1-1; absent DNA, TCRdb's TRBD1 call cannot be checked. This CDR3 has 15 residues. Germline CDR1 is MNHEY and CDR2 is SMNVEV (reference sequence).

V and J are TRBV2 and TRBJ2-1; with no DNA, the TCRdb D assignment of TRBD1 cannot be verified. The CDR3 spans 12 residues. Per the germline V gene, CDR1 is SNHLY and CDR2 is FYNNEI. The CDR3 spells CASSKGREEQFF.

The V call is TRBV5-1, the J call TRBJ2-3; TCRdb reports TRBD1, a call that lacks DNA to check it against. The CDR3 has 19 residues. Germline values: CDR1 SGHRS, CDR2 YFSETQ. The CDR3: CASSLDVAGGIRRTDTQYF.

The chain recombines TRBV20-1 with TRBJ1-5. This CDR3 has 12 residues. Germline CDR1 and CDR2: DFQATT and SNEGSKA (reference sequence). The CDR3 spells CSAKGGNQPQHF.

This chain connects TRBV7-8 to TRBJ1-1; TCRdb outputs TRBD1, but without DNA this stays unchecked. The CDR3 spans 11 residues. The V gene's germline CDR1 is SGHVS and CDR2 FQNEAQ. The CDR3 spells CASSRGMEAFF.

This rearrangement joins TRBV28 to TRBJ2-1; TCRdb indicates TRBD2, and absent DNA this call remains unverified. The germline gives CDR1 MDHEN, CDR2 SYDVKM. The CDR3 spans 15 residues. This CDR3 reads CASSYGTSGSHEQFF.

The rearrangement links TRBV7-6 to TRBJ2-5; TCRdb lists TRBD2, though no DNA is available to test this call. Germline CDR1 is SGHVS and CDR2 is FNYEAQ. The CDR3 sequence is 14 residues long. The CDR3 sequence is CASSPTSYRETQYF.

The rearrangement links TRBV3-1 to TRBJ2-1; checking the TCRdb D call of TRBD1 is not possible without DNA. Germline CDR1 LGHDT, CDR2 YNNKEL (reference sequence). The CDR3 contains 16 residues. CDR3 sequence reads: CASSQEFGTGRDEQFF.